This T cell receptor beta chain was captured in a study of shared clonotypes between healthy human individuals. Study-wide background: Each donor's CD4 naive and CD4 memory cells filled three plates apiece, CD8 naive two, and CD8 memory one.

This was a deep-level run. Only in-frame clones appear in the TCRdb table, and some are missing; sequencing was by immunoSEQ multiplex PCR. The top ten clones hold about 0.13% of a sample with around 2,000,000 clones, 85% to 95% of them seen once. The CDR3 has 15 amino acids. With 4 bases clipped from V and 5 bases from J, the junction kept 11 bases outside the gene matches. The V gene's germline CDR1 is SGHNT and CDR2 YYREEE (reference sequence). The genes are TRBV5-4 and TRBJ2-5; 7 bases line up with TRBD2. The sequence came from a man between 18 and 29 years old in good health. Sequenced sample: naive CD4+ T cells sorted from blood. Subset indicated: CD45RA+ positively selected. The CDR3 coding sequence is TGTGCCAGCAGCCTTCGACTGGGGAGGGGCGAGACCCAGTACTTC. Its protein product is CASSLRLGRGETQYF.